This record looks at one T cell receptor (beta chain) sequence and its context. Its antigen is unknown. The sample holds no much larger clone one base away, and base qualities are not on file. From each donor, a single peripheral blood sample of 90 to 150 mL on average was drawn into heparinised tubes. Naive, central memory, regulatory and stem cell-like memory CD4+ T cells were sorted on a BD FACSAria II using a panel including CD45RO, CCR7, CD25, CD127, CD95 and CD27. A purity above 95% was achieved for all sorted populations. PBMCs were isolated right away by Lymphoprep density gradient centrifugation and were stained directly, without culture. So that batch effects would be minimized, each experiment stained and sorted samples in pairs, pairing one healthy donor with one patient. These data are taken from a study of beta chain features in type 1 diabetes (dated by TCRdb to 2017 to 2018). Regarding the study in general: Patients and healthy donors did not differ in mean age, gender distribution, total cell number or subset yield. A total of under 120,000,000 sorted cells were examined across all samples, and RNA yield correlated strongly with the number of cells per subset. Naive and central memory subsets were obtained from all 30 or so donors, but regulatory and stem cell-like memory subsets were isolated from only 8 patients and roughly eight healthy donors. The study compared the TCRB repertoires of sorted circulating CD4+ T cell subsets in recently diagnosed type 1 diabetes patients with those in matched healthy donors.

General study outcomes and caveats: Only small numbers of individuals were included in the HLA sub-analyses, which left unresolved whether HLA type had any influence on TCRB rearrangement. Shorter templates might be favored by PCR, yet because patient and control samples were amplified and corrected together, any such skew would affect both groups equally. Fewer insertions and more nucleotide deletions at VDJ recombination sites were observed in patients with type 1 diabetes, implying thymic rearrangement abnormalities. Naive, central memory and regulatory TCRB repertoires appeared more similar among patients than among healthy donors. A moderate but significant shortening of TCRB CDR3 length was observed in type 1 diabetes patients in all four CD4+ subsets. Because cDNA was sequenced instead of genomic DNA, highly expressing activated cells could be over-represented, though the groups showed no difference in activation or CD3 levels.

A distance of 16 bases separates the germline ends of V and J, which lose 2 bases and 6 bases respectively. The CDR3 spans 15 residues, from the cysteine through the phenylalanine. The read is trimmed to its CDR3 DNA, 45 bases read in frame from base 1. The germline V gene (reference sequence) gives CDR1 as LNHDA and CDR2 as SQIVND. All of the isolated RNA was reverse transcribed with the High Capacity cDNA Reverse Transcription Kit, so expressed TCRB transcripts were sequenced. Naive, central memory and regulatory T cell samples underwent deep immunoSEQ sequencing, averaging roughly 3.4 million total reads per sample. Sorted cells were lysed in RLT buffer and RNA was extracted with DNase-treated RNeasy Micro or Mini kits, depending on cell number. To prevent cross-contamination, every cell subset was processed on its own, while patient and healthy donor samples were processed together. The immunoSEQ multiplex PCR was used to amplify TCRB sequences from cDNA, generating 87-bp fragments that spanned the CDR3 region. The amplicons were sequenced using the Illumina HiSeq platform. Turning to the authors' computational methods: PCR bias was computationally corrected using synthetic template baselines, reads within Hamming distance 2 were collapsed, and singletons that could not be merged were discarded. By aligning reads against IMGT, V, D and J genes, CDR3 length, and insertions or deletions at six rearrangement sites were assigned. Within each subset, clonotype counts were normalized to sorted cell number, after which true diversity and Gini coefficients were computed with the tcR R package. Repertoire sharing was quantified using the overlap coefficient calculated on TCRB nucleotide sequences. This is the immuneACCESS table as TCRdb keeps it, with only in-frame sequences that have V and J called. A part of the clones is gone; compared with another copy, unresolved V genes explain less than half, and the rest is unexplained. D and trimming come from the DNA, and the V and J calls and clone size come from that table. The table for this sample lists around 150,000 clones; around 8.6% of them were counted only once. The ten largest clones add up to around 0.5% of the sample.

The specimen sequenced was central memory CD4+ T cells from blood. The chain couples TRBV19 to TRBJ1-2, with the identity of the D gene unclear. The receptor was derived from a young woman with type 1 diabetes. The sequence in DNA is TGTGCCAGTAGTATACTACAGACGGTTCCGGATGGCTACACCTTC. Its coded protein is CASSILQTVPDGYTF.